The source of this TCR beta chain is a study of blood T cell repertoires in COVID-19. Turning to the study itself: The United States, Italy and Spain provided the acute and convalescent COVID-19 samples. In each case, the material was cDNA or gDNA derived from T cells, B-cell-depleted T cells, or PBMCs.

Assay used: immunoSEQ multiplex PCR; TCRdb lists only in-frame clones, some missing. The table records 130,000 or so clones, around three quarters of them present only once. This TCR derives from a human donor in a cohort sampled during active COVID-19. Sequenced: peripheral blood.

The CDR3 spells CASSSGTGNTGELFF. The CDR3 region has the DNA TGTGCCAGCAGTTCCGGGACAGGGAACACCGGGGAGCTGTTTTTT. This chain links TRBV6-6 with TRBJ2-2, with TRBD1 matching 8 bases. V lost 4 bases to trimming and J lost 1 base; unmatched junction nucleotides: 2. The germline gives CDR1 MNHNY, CDR2 SVGAGI (reference sequence). The CDR3 has 15 residues.